The clone carrying this T cell receptor (beta chain) was counted only a few times. What it recognizes is unknown. TCRdb re-analysed the 5' RACE reads in MiXCR, keeping a single row per CDR3 protein. This sample yields some 300,000 distinct CDR3 sequences, of which 7.5% to 9.5% are seen a single time; around 3.4% belongs to the top ten. This sample was taken from a study of T cells after yellow fever vaccination. Findings of the study overall: Most primary-vaccination clones reappeared after the booster (about 96% CD4, 75% to 90% CD8). Within FACS-sorted repertoires, abundant clonotypes contaminating from the bulk population could be present.

Sequencing used CD4+ T cells sorted from PBMCs, obtained 5 days after the yellow fever booster vaccination. The TCR sequence derives from a man between 18 and 35 years old who received the YFV17D yellow fever vaccine.

The CDR3 region has the DNA TGCGCCAGCAGCCAAGATGGCGGGACAGGCGCCTCCGCCTACACCTTC. Amino acid sequence: CASSQDGGTGASAYTF. The chain links TRBV4-3 to TRBJ1-2, with 8 nucleotides matching TRBD1. Trimming removed 0 bases from V and 10 bases from J; junction bases left unmatched: 13. Germline CDR1 is LGHNA and CDR2 is YSLEER. CDR3 length equals 16 residues.